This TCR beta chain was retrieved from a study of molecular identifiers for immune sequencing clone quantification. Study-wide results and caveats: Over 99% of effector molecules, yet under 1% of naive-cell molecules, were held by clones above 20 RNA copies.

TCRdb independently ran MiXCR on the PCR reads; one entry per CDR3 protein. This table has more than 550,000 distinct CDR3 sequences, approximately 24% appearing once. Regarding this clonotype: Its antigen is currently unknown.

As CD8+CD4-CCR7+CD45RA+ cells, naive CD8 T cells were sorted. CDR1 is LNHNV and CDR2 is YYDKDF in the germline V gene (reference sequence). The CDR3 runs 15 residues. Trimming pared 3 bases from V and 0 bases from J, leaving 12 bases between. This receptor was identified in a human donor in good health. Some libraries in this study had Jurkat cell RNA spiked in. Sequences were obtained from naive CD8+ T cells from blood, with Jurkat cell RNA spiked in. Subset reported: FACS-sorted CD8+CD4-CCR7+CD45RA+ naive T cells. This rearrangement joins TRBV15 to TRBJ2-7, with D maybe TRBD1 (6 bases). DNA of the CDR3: TGTGCCACCAGCAGGGGGGCAGGTATCTCCTACGAGCAGTACTTC. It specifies CATSRGAGISYEQYF. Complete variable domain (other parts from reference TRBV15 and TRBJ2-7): DAMVIQNPRYQVTQFGKPVTLSCSQTLNHNVMYWYQQKSSQAPKLLFHYYDKDFNNEADTPDNFQSRRPNTSFCFLDIRSPGLGDTAMYLCATSRGAGISYEQYFGPGTRLTVT.